Detailed here is one T cell receptor beta chain. Its antigen is not identified. A read error may explain this, as a much larger clone is one base away. Germline-derived CDR1 and CDR2 are DFQATT and SNEGSKA (reference sequence). The CDR3 extends over 16 amino acids. This entry belongs to a study of T cells in Graves' hyperthyroidism and ophthalmopathy. Study-wide results and caveats: Prediction of ophthalmopathy progression came a median around 6 months pre-onset.

TCR beta CDR3 regions were amplified from RNA. First-round RT-PCR of the TCR CDR3 relied on the HTBI primer set. TCRdb fed the multiplex PCR reads into MiXCR, producing one record per CDR3 protein. This repertoire shows about 400,000 distinct CDR3 sequences, roughly 15% found once; its top ten account for approximately 13%. The genes are TRBV20-1 and TRBJ2-3; D remains unclear. Material: blood. The sequence was collected from a man between 18 and 29 years old with Graves' ophthalmopathy. Here the CDR3 reads CSAQPGLSSITDTRYF. The CDR3 nucleotides read TGCAGTGCTCAGCCTGGTTTATCCTCAATCACAGATACGCGGTATTTT.